This T cell receptor (beta chain) comes out of a study of cytomegalovirus exposure and HLA in healthy donors listed by TCRdb under 2017. Describing the broader study: According to an earlier analysis of around 600 of the donors, roughly 180 million T cells yielded 90 million to 140 million unique TCR beta sequences and 250 to 350 Gb of sequence data. Donor age, sex, ethnicity and CMV serostatus were compiled alongside the repertoire data. In addition to the first cohort of around 670 subjects, a separate validation cohort of 120 different subjects was used. Across 300 to 500 genotyped donors of the cohort, an average of roughly 230,000 unique TCR beta nucleotide sequences per donor were sequenced, and approximately 19% of those sequences were non-productive. Among the roughly 430 genotyped donors, around 81% belonged to the genetic ancestry cluster associated with self-reported Caucasian donors. In a later genetic analysis, genome-wide SNP genotypes for about three fifths of the roughly 670 donors were used, and that subset was treated as a discovery cohort. Using immunosequencing, the study profiled T cell repertoires from roughly 650 subjects and related those repertoires to cytomegalovirus serostatus. All discovery cohort repertoires had been generated using a single sequencing platform. An earlier analysis of nearly 600 of the donors applied high-throughput TCR beta sequencing to assess whether each TCR beta V gene segment acted as functional or pseudogenic. Roughly 300 gigabases of sequencing data and approximately 85 million unique TCR sequences were included in an early release covering over 600 HLA-typed donors. Typing coverage differed by locus: A, B, C, DRB1 and DQB1 were typed in about 629-640 donors, DQA1 in approximately 520, DPA1 in 600 to 610, and DPB1 in 472. A later analysis re-analyzed previously published TCR beta repertoires from 600 to 850 donors and added high-resolution HLA genotyping to study TCR occurrence patterns. The aim of the study was to test whether cataloging public T cell receptors could identify signatures of past pathogen exposure. HLA typing covered class I and class II loci at four-digit resolution. To predict cytomegalovirus infection status, the study combined high-throughput TCR immunosequencing, statistical association of individual TCRs with disease status, and machine learning. In the later analysis, no new phenotypic data were used to find candidate immune exposures; instead, reliance was placed on TCR beta sequences and their occurrence across donors. A handful of DR-DQ haplotypes were treated as single units for association and clustering because of strong linkage in the cohort.

In total, fewer than 750 healthy bone marrow donors made up the cohort. At the time of sampling, all cohort members were nominally healthy, though unrecorded immune exposures were likely present. The donor was CMV seronegative and was included in the group of 352 seronegative cohort members. A peripheral blood sample was collected from each donor, and TCR beta sequencing was performed on peripheral blood mononuclear cells. Genomic DNA extraction from the blood cell samples was performed with the Qiagen DNeasy Blood Extraction Kit. What the research found in general, with its limitations: Over 15 rarely observed V segments, including chromosome 9 orphons, were excluded from the earlier analysis of a few hundred of the donors because counts were too low. In a later genetic analysis, fewer N-insertions in productive TCRs were reported among donors in an Asian-associated ancestry cluster than the approximately 670-donor mean. A later analysis found that most CMV-associated TCR beta chains appeared HLA-restricted, with HLA associations seemingly driven largely by CMV exposure. A later analysis found that HLA-associated TCR beta chains were more clonally expanded and had lower generation probabilities than equally common non-associated chains. While some public TCRs were present in many individuals, most TCR sequences turned up only very rarely across donors. A further reported finding was that TCR beta sequences accurately predicted the HLA-A and HLA-B alleles for most subjects in the first cohort. Roughly uniform sequencing depth across donors was assumed in presence/absence analyses, although this assumption may not hold. Because the 87-base-pair reads could not distinguish some IMGT-functional V segments, including TRBV6-2 and TRBV6-3, those segments were excluded. When HLA alleles, especially DR and DQ, strongly co-occurred, TCR associations were difficult to assign to individual alleles. According to a later analysis, TCR association rates differed among HLA loci, with DRB1 alleles showing the most associated TCRs and HLA-C alleles showing the fewest. In a later genetic analysis, a missense DCLRE1C variant was associated with V-gene and J-gene trimming of TCR beta chains, and the association was replicated in an independent cohort. In this cohort, only TCR beta chains were sequenced, and detectable features were limited by the absence of alpha or paired-chain data. The sequencing pipeline was judged likely to have produced a cluster of highly shared sequence variants as a technical artifact. In an earlier analysis of around 600 of the donors, most TCR beta V segments appeared in productive rearrangements about 90% or about 30% of the time, broadly matching IMGT annotations. According to the authors, the approach could potentially be generalized to other disease states and immunological phenotypes. In vitro tests confirmed that a few of the cytomegalovirus-associated TCR beta chains recognize cytomegalovirus antigens. A later analysis reported that several top co-occurrence clusters appeared linked to parvovirus B19, influenza, CMV and Epstein-Barr virus. Because some donors lacked HLA typing at each locus, the association tests relied only on the typed subset. Correlated functional status among segregating V segments might reflect linkage disequilibrium, but an unknown experimental factor could not be ruled out. The study listed approximately 150 TCR beta chains as associated with cytomegalovirus. In both the original and validation cohorts, the classifier was reported to diagnose cytomegalovirus status with high specificity and sensitivity. Immune exposure information for the cohort was limited to CMV serostatus. In a later analysis, around 17,000 TCR beta sequences were associated with specific HLA alleles at a false discovery rate of 0.05.

Library preparation employed the immunoSEQ multiplex PCR assay. For the multiplex PCR, a mixture combining 60 forward primers for TCR Vbeta segments and 13 reverse primers for TCR Jbeta segments was used. The CDR3 region of rearranged TCR beta genes was amplified from genomic DNA with a multiplex PCR assay. The Illumina HiSeq System was used to sequence the amplified TCR beta libraries as 87-base-pair reads. The study's own analysis went as follows. In a later analysis, about 80 million unique TCR beta chains were counted across the approximately 640 repertoires, and around 11 million of these chains were shared by at least two donors. Raw reads were error-corrected and collapsed into unique sequences with a nearest-neighbor algorithm that merged closely related sequences to remove PCR and sequencing errors. To assign V, D and J gene segments, CDR3 sequences were aligned to IMGT reference sequences. For a sequence to be retained, at least a six-nucleotide match to both a V gene segment and a J gene segment was required. Rearrangements were classified as productive when the CDR3 lacked stop codons and remained in frame with V and J, and all other rearrangements were classified as non-productive. CDR3 was defined by IMGT convention, running from the second conserved V-encoded cysteine to the conserved J-encoded phenylalanine. Sequences without an unambiguous match to a single V gene segment were excluded from the earlier analysis of approximately 560 of the donors. In an earlier analysis of 450 to 750 of the donors, a V segment was called functional when productive rearrangements were above 56.7%, and segregating when the standard deviation between donors exceeded 5%. To diagnose cytomegalovirus status from the catalog of TCR beta chain sequences, a statistical classification framework was built. A later analysis assigned V and J genes by comparing TCR nucleotide sequences with IMGT/GENE-DB human TR gene sequences. The TCRdist pipeline was used in a later analysis to assign CDR3 sequences and most-parsimonious VDJ recombination scenarios. In a later analysis, each TCR beta chain was defined by its CDR3 amino acid sequence together with its V-gene family, and reads without a unique V-gene family were excluded. In a later analysis, approximately 640 highly shared, low-generation-probability nucleotide sequences were removed to address suspected cross-contamination and a sequencing artifact. A later analysis calculated a clonal expansion index for each public chain from normalized within-repertoire ranks of inferred template counts. In a later analysis, generation probabilities were computed using a VDJ recombination model fitted to out-of-frame rearrangements, and the results were checked against IGoR. A later analysis scored TCR-TCR, TCR-HLA and TCR-CMV co-occurrence with hypergeometric tests, applying a repertoire-size bias correction to TCR pairs. In a later analysis, false discovery rates were estimated by permuting HLA or CMV assignments 20 times. In a later analysis, co-occurring TCRs were grouped using DBSCAN, with TCRdist sequence similarity added in when clustering inside HLA-allele-positive subsets. Repertoires with fewer than 30,000 or more than 120,000 public chains, plus five repertoires with anomalous nucleotide sharing, were excluded from co-occurrence clustering. TCRdb mirrors the immuneACCESS table, restricted to in-frame sequences. Some clones are absent from its copies; in checked studies, under half trace to an unresolved V gene, and the reason for the others is unknown. Clone size and V and J calls were adopted from that table, with D and trimming inferred from the DNA. The sample has roughly 140,000 clones on record, 68% of them singletons. About 4.1% of the sample comes from the top ten.

The CDR3 runs 14 residues from the cysteine to the phenylalanine. CDR3 DNA only is kept here, 42 bases in frame from base 1. Reading the germline V gene gives CDR1 ENHRY and CDR2 SYGVKD. V is trimmed back by 10 bases and J by 8 bases, and the junction contains 10 bases that no gene match accounts for. As to this clone: The antigen this receptor binds is unknown. Per-base qualities were not stored, and no clone one base away is much larger.

Here the chain combines TRBV10-3 and TRBJ2-1; 11 nucleotides in the junction match TRBD2. Sequencing was done on a sample of PBMCs. This receptor was taken from a man in his sixties in good health and CMV-seronegative. The DNA sequence is TGTGCCACCAAAACAACTAGCGGGAGTGATGAGCAGTTCTTC. This sequence encodes CATKTTSGSDEQFF.